A selection of T cell receptor beta chains follows, all from one sample in a study of early T cells in non-severe SARS-CoV-2 infection. A single record per CDR3 protein comes from TCRdb applying MiXCR to the 5' RACE reads. This table has 90,000 to 100,000 distinct CDR3 sequences, approximately 13% appearing once. The sequencing sample was made of whole blood. These receptors were taken from an adult who was a healthcare worker with PCR-confirmed SARS-CoV-2 infection or an uninfected control (not recorded which). Both conserved end residues are part of each CDR3. Some rows have no size entry. The others give once, few or many, or a class for an expanded clone.

cdr3_aa	j_call	clone_size	v_call
CASTERSYIYNGYTF	TRBJ1-2	few	TRBV2
CASSLAAQGVEAFF	TRBJ1-1	many	TRBV7-9
CASSPDGQISNQPQHF	TRBJ1-5	many	TRBV7-9
CASAGRHSYNEQFF	TRBJ2-1	many	TRBV19
CASSRGAGNTDTQYF	TRBJ2-3	.	TRBV7-9
CSVGRGNYGYTF	TRBJ1-2	many	TRBV20-1
CAISELEQRGTREQYF	TRBJ2-7	.	TRBV10-3
CASSSPIQGGNQPQHF	TRBJ1-5	.	TRBV7-2
CSVVLGETQYF	TRBJ2-5	.	TRBV29-1
CASSDGRSGNTIYF	TRBJ1-3	few	TRBV10-2
CASSYGGAGQKQFF	TRBJ2-1	.	TRBV6-5
CASSLDGASGNTIYF	TRBJ1-3	many	TRBV5-4
CSVEDRGISYEQYF	TRBJ2-7	once	TRBV29-1
CASTVEGDQPQHF	TRBJ1-5	many	TRBV28
CASGRIYGYTF	TRBJ1-2	.	TRBV28